This TCR beta chain was recovered during a study of blood T cells in healthy people across ages (dated by TCRdb to between 2014 and 2017). Regarding the complete study: Template switching captured roughly one uniquely barcoded TCR beta cDNA molecule per two T cells in model experiments. Using deep sequencing normalized with unique cDNA molecular identifiers, the study measured how TCR beta repertoire diversity changes with age. The donors were divided into four age groups: young (average around 17 years), middle-aged (almost 40), aged (approximately 64) and long-lived (about 84). To avoid experimental bias, donors of different ages were distributed randomly across sequencing lanes. The study analyzed two additional independent replicas of 1 million unique cDNA reads from the same blood draw for two donors, one aged 18 to 30 and one aged 80 or older.

The CDR3 has 17 amino acids, counting the end cysteine and phenylalanine. The kept DNA is CDR3 alone, 51 bases in frame from the first base. After removal of 5 bases from V and 1 base from J, the junction retains 8 bases not matched to a gene. There are a few counts of this clonotype. This clone's antigen is unknown. Per-nucleotide qualities are absent, and no much larger clonotype sits a single base away. To prepare the library, 5' RACE was applied. The instrument was an Illumina HiSeq 2500. A second about 7 to 11 cycle PCR used a sample-barcoded 5' primer and a J-beta primer mix. A unique molecular identifier was introduced onto each TCR beta cDNA molecule by a template-switch 5' adaptor carrying 12 random nucleotides. At least 2.5 million CDR3-containing paired-end reads were obtained from each sample. First-strand cDNA was synthesized from all RNA with the Mint cDNA synthesis kit, primed by a TRBC-specific oligonucleotide. All cDNA was treated with uracil-DNA glycosylase and then went through a first 18-cycle PCR with the universal primers M1SS and BC2_uni_R. On the study's bioinformatics: For normalization, 1 million high-quality reads, each with a distinct molecular identifier, were randomly selected from each sample. Instead of being binned into consensus sequences, reads that shared molecular identifiers were thrown out. MiTCR, set to a Q25 quality threshold and the strictest error-elimination algorithm, was used for CDR3 identification, clonotype clustering and error correction. A nonparametric unseen species model using Euler transformation provided a lower-bound estimate of total TCR beta diversity. Using fastp at Q25 and MiXCR, TCRdb reprocessed the public reads and kept productive beta chains. Each record represents a unique CDR3 protein, reported with the most common genes and DNA among its rows. TCRdb's processing, not the authors', yielded these V and J calls. Within this sample are 800,000 or so distinct CDR3 sequences, with 35% to 50% of them counted one time only. Less than 20% of the sample lies in the top ten.

Donors were under 40 systemically healthy Caucasian individuals from Russia aged roughly 6 to 95 years. Around 9.7 milliliters of peripheral blood were collected from each donor into EDTA-treated Vacutainer tubes. Ficoll-Paque density-gradient centrifugation was used to isolate PBMCs, with at least 7 million per sample. Trizol reagent was used to extract total RNA from PBMCs, with at least 6 micrograms per sample. Naive CD45RAhigh/CD27high T cell percentages were measured by flow cytometry on a PBMC aliquot from every donor. Beyond this particular receptor, the publication reports: Estimates of total diversity from one million sequenced T cells were regarded as lower bounds and underestimates. Because donor CMV infection status was unknown, age-related changes in expanded clonotypes were potentially confounded. Compared with the aged group, the long-lived group had more naive CD4+ T cells, fewer expanded clones and increased TCR diversity, a pattern suggesting age selection. Bulk unsorted PBMC profiling prevented conclusive comparison of naive and antigen-experienced compartments. The percentage of naive T cells measured by flow cytometry correlated strongly with observed TCR beta diversity. As age increased, observed TCR beta diversity per million T cells dropped in a roughly linear way, and a significant reduction was already evident by age 40.

The V and J genes are TRBV12-3 or TRBV12-4 and TRBJ2-2; TRBD2 lines up with 9 middle nucleotides. This clonotype originated in a man older than 75 in good health. Material for sequencing was blood. The DNA sequence reads TGTGCCAGCAGTCCCCAATATAGCGGGGGGAACACCGGGGAGCTGTTTTTT. It codes for CASSPQYSGGNTGELFF.